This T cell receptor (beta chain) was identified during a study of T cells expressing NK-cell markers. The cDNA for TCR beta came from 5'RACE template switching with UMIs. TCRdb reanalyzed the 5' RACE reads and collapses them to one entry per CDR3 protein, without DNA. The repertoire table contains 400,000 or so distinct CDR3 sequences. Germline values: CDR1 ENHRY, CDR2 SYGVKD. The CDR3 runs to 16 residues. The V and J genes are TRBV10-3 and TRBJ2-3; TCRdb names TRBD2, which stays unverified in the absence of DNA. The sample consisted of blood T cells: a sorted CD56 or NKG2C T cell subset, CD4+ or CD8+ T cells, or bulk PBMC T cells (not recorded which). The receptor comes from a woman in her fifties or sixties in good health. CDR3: CATRTSGGVSTDTQYF.